This T cell receptor beta chain came from a study of shared clonotypes between healthy human individuals. Subsets obtained from CD4+ cells comprised CD45RA+ naive and CD45RA-negative memory cells. From germline, CDR1 is SGHNT and CDR2 YYREEE (reference sequence). The CDR3 sequence is 16 residues long. The junction had 7 bases not matched to a gene; V was cut back by 3 bases and J by 4 bases. The assay ran at deep level. Profiling relied on immunoSEQ multiplex PCR, and the TCRdb table lists in-frame clones only, not all of them. Of some 630,000 clones listed, about three quarters are singletons. This clone was picked up a small number of times.

The chain couples TRBV5-4 to TRBJ2-1; TRBD2 matches at 10 bases. Sequencing was carried out using memory CD4+ T cells sorted from blood. Subset meaning: CD45RA-negative fraction. This clonotype was obtained from a woman in her thirties in good health. CDR3 nucleotides: TGTGCCAGCAGCTCCGGGGGACTAGCGAATTACAATGAGCAGTTCTTC. Translated, it gives CASSSGGLANYNEQFF.